These T cell receptor beta chains were read from a single sample in a study of blood T cell repertoires in COVID-19. Measured with immunoSEQ multiplex PCR; TCRdb has only the in-frame clones, and not every one. Of 100,000 to 150,000 clones listed, about 89% were seen once; the top ten hold around 19%. The sample taken for sequencing was peripheral blood. The receptors were sampled from a man in his forties or fifties with active or convalescent COVID-19. Each CDR3 is given with its conserved first and last residue. The order of the fields is D gene, V gene, clone size, J gene, CDR3 DNA, CDR3 protein. The D gene is left open where the match is weak. Clone sizes are given selectively: once, few, many, or a class where the clone is expanded.

.	TRBV9	.	TRBJ2-3	TGTGCCAGCAGCGTCGGACTCACAGATACGCAGTATTTT	CASSVGLTDTQYF
.	TRBV5-1	.	TRBJ2-2	TGCGCCAGCAGCTTGGTGGGAGCGGCTCCTGCCGGGGAGCTGTTTTTT	CASSLVGAAPAGELFF
TRBD1	TRBV24-1	.	TRBJ2-2	TGTGCCACCAGTGATGACAGGGGGCTTGTCGGGGAGCTGTTTTTT	CATSDDRGLVGELFF
.	TRBV28	.	TRBJ1-1	TGTGCCAGCAGCCCTCCCCAGGGGAACACTGAAGCTTTCTTT	CASSPPQGNTEAFF
TRBD1	TRBV11-3	.	TRBJ1-1	TGTGCCAGCAGCTTAGCTACAGGGGGCGTGAACACTGAAGCTTTCTTT	CASSLATGGVNTEAFF
.	TRBV12-3/TRBV12-4	.	TRBJ2-5	TGTGCCAGCAGTTGGGGCAGAGACGAGACCCAGTACTTC	CASSWGRDETQYF
TRBD1	TRBV5-1	.	TRBJ2-1	TGCGCCAGCAGCTTGGTCGGGACAGAATACAATGAGCAGTTCTTC	CASSLVGTEYNEQFF
.	TRBV18	.	TRBJ2-1	TGTGCCAGCTCCCCAATCCGACAGACCTACAATGAGCAGTTCTTC	CASSPIRQTYNEQFF
.	TRBV7-8	.	TRBJ1-5	TGTGCCAGCAGCATGACAGAGGATCAGCCCCAGCATTTT	CASSMTEDQPQHF
.	TRBV6-5	.	TRBJ2-7	TGTGCGTCACAGGGAAATTTCTACGAGCAGTACTTC	CASQGNFYEQYF
.	TRBV27	.	TRBJ1-1	TGTGCCAGCAGTTTAGGCCTTGGGAGGGGGAGGACTGAAGCTTTCTTT	CASSLGLGRGRTEAFF
TRBD1	TRBV5-6	few	TRBJ2-7	TGTGCCAGCAGCACACGGGACAGCTACGAGCAGTACTTC	CASSTRDSYEQYF
.	TRBV18	.	TRBJ2-1	TGTGCCAGCTCACCAGAGCAGGGATCCTACAATGAGCAGTTCTTC	CASSPEQGSYNEQFF
.	TRBV27	.	TRBJ2-3	TGTGCCAGCAGTTCGGGACGGGGGAGGCAAGGCGATACGCAGTATTTT	CASSSGRGRQGDTQYF
.	TRBV10-3	.	TRBJ1-5	TGTGCCATCAGTGAGGACAGGAGAGGCAATCAGCCCCAGCATTTT	CAISEDRRGNQPQHF
.	TRBV28	.	TRBJ1-4	TGTGCCAGCAGTTCATACAGGGTGGGGGTGAATGAAAAACTGTTTTTT	CASSSYRVGVNEKLFF
.	TRBV10-3	few	TRBJ2-1	TGTGCCATCAGATTCTCGGAGGTCTACAATGAGCAGTTCTTC	CAIRFSEVYNEQFF
TRBD1	TRBV7-9	.	TRBJ1-5	TGTGCCAGCAGCCCACAGGGGGCTAGCAATCAGCCCCAGCATTTT	CASSPQGASNQPQHF
.	TRBV7-2	.	TRBJ2-7	TGTGCCAGCAGCTTAGTGAGTGGGACTGAAGCCTACGAGCAGTACTTC	CASSLVSGTEAYEQYF
.	TRBV11-2	.	TRBJ1-2	TGTGCCAGCAGCTTGCCACTGCGGGGTTACTATGGCTACACCTTC	CASSLPLRGYYGYTF
.	TRBV15	.	TRBJ2-3	TGTGCCACCAGCAGGGACAGCCCCGGGCTGGGCACAGATACGCAGTATTTT	CATSRDSPGLGTDTQYF
TRBD2	TRBV5-4	.	TRBJ2-1	TGTGCCAGCAGTGGGACTAGCGGGGAAAATGAGCAGTTCTTC	CASSGTSGENEQFF
.	TRBV29-1	.	TRBJ1-2	TGCAGCGTTGATGCAGTTACCAACTATGGCTACACCTTC	CSVDAVTNYGYTF
.	TRBV7-9	.	TRBJ1-2	TGTGCCAGCAGCTCGGACAGTTATGGCTACACCTTC	CASSSDSYGYTF
TRBD1	TRBV3-1/TRBV3-2	once	TRBJ1-2	TGTGCCAGCAGCCAGGGACAGGGAGACTATGGCTACACCTTC	CASSQGQGDYGYTF
TRBD1	TRBV14	.	TRBJ1-1	TGTGCCAGCAGCCAAGAATCGGGACAGGGGAGGACTGAAGCTTTCTTT	CASSQESGQGRTEAFF
.	TRBV4-2	.	TRBJ2-3	TGTGCCAGCAGCCCCCTCGCGGGATTCGCAGATACGCAGTATTTT	CASSPLAGFADTQYF
.	TRBV2	.	TRBJ2-5	TGTGCCAGCAGTCTGGCATCCCTCCCCCAGTACTTC	CASSLASLPQYF